This TCR beta chain was identified in a study of monozygotic twins with inflammatory bowel disease. Germline-derived CDR1 and CDR2 are SGHRS and YFSETQ. The CDR3 is 15 residues long. The authors ran two nested PCRs of around 15 and 10 cycles on TCRalpha and TCRbeta cDNA. Reprocessing the 5' RACE reads, TCRdb reports a single entry for every CDR3 protein and omits DNA. Seen in this sample are just over 300,000 distinct CDR3 sequences; the ten most common clones hold over 5.5%. The chain couples TRBV5-1 to TRBJ2-7. The sequenced sample consisted of blood. The TCR sequence derives from a human donor with ulcerative colitis or Crohn's disease, or a healthy co-twin of an affected twin (not recorded which). The CDR3 here is CASSAATEITYEQYF.